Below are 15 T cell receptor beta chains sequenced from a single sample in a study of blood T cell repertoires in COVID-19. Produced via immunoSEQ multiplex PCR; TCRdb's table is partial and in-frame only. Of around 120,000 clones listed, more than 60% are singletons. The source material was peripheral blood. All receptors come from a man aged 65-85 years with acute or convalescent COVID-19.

In DNA, the CDR3 is TGTGCCAGCAGCGCGGACAGGACAGATACGCAGTATTTT. Its protein is CASSADRTDTQYF. The chain uses TRBV5-4 and TRBJ2-3; 7 bases line up with TRBD1. Germline V gene sequence: CDR1 SGHNT, CDR2 YYREEE (reference sequence). V lost 4 bases, J lost 3 bases, and 2 bases stayed unmatched. This CDR3 is 13 amino acids long.

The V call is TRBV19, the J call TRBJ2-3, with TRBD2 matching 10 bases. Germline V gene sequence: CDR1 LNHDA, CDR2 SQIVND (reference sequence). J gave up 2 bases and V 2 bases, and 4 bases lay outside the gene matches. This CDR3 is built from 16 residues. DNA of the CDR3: TGTGCCAGTAGTATATCCGGGACTAGCGCCACAGATACGCAGTATTTT. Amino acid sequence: CASSISGTSATDTQYF.

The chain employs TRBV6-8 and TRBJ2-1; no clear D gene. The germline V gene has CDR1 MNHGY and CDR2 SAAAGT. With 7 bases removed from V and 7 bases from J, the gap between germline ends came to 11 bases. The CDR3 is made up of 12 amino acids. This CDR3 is CASNGSENEQFF. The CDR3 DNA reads TGTGCCAGCAATGGTAGTGAAAATGAGCAGTTCTTC.

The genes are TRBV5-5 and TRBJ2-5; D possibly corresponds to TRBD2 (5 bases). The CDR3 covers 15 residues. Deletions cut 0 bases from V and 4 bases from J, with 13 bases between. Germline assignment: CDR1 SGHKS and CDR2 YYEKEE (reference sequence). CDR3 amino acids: CASSLGGIPLETQYF. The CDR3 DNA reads TGTGCCAGCAGCTTGGGAGGGATCCCCCTAGAGACCCAGTACTTC.

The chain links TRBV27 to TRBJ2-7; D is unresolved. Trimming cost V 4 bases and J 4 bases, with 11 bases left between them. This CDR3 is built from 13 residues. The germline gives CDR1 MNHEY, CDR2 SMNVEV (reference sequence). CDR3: CASSSGSEYEQYF. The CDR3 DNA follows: TGTGCCAGCAGTTCCGGTTCTGAGTACGAGCAGTACTTC.

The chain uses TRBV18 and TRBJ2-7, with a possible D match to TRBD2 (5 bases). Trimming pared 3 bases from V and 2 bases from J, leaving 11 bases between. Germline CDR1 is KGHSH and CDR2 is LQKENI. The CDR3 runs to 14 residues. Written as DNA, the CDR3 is TGTGCCAGCTCACCGGCCACAGCGGCCTACGAGCAGTACTTC. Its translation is CASSPATAAYEQYF.

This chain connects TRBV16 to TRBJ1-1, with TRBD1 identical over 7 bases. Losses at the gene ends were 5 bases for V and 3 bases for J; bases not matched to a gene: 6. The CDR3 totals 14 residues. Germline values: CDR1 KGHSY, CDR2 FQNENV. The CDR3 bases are TGTGCCAGCAGCTACAGGGGTAGGGACACTGAAGCTTTCTTT. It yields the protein CASSYRGRDTEAFF.

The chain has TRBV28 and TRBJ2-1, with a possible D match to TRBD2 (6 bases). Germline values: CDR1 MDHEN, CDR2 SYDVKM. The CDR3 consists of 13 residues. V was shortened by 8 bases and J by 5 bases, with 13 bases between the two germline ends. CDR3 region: CASGLLRNNEQFF. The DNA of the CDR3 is TGTGCCAGCGGACTACTGCGGAACAATGAGCAGTTCTTC.

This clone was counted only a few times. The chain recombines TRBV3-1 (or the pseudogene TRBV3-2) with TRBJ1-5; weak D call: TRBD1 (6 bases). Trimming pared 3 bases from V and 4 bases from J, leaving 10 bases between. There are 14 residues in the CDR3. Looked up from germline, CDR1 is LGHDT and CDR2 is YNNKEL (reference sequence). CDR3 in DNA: TGTGCCAGCAGCCATTCGACAGGAAATCAGCCCCAGCATTTT. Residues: CASSHSTGNQPQHF.

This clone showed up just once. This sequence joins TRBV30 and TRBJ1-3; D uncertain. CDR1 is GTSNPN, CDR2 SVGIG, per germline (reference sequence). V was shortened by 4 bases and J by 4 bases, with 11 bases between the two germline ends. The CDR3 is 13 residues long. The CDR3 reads CAWNAGDGNTIYF. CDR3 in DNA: TGTGCCTGGAATGCGGGCGACGGAAACACCATATATTTT.

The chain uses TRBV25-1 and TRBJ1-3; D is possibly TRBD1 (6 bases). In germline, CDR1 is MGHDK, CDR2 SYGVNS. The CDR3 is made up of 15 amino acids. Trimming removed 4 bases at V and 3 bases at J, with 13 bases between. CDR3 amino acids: CASSVGQGYGNTIYF. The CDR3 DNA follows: TGTGCCAGCAGTGTGGGGCAGGGGTATGGAAACACCATATATTTT.

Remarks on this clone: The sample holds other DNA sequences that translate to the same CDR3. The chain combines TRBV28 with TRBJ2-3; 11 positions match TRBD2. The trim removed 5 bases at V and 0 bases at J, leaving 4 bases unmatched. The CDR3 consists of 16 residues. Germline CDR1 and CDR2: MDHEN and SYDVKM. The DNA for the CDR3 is TGTGCCAGCAGTCCCGGGACTAGCGGTAGCACAGATACGCAGTATTTT. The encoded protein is CASSPGTSGSTDTQYF.

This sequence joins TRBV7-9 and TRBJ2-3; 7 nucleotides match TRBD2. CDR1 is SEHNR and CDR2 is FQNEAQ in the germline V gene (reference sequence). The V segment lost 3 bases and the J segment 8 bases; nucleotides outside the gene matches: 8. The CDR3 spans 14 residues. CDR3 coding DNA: TGTGCCAGCAGCTTGGACCCCACGGGAGGTACGCAGTATTTT. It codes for CASSLDPTGGTQYF.

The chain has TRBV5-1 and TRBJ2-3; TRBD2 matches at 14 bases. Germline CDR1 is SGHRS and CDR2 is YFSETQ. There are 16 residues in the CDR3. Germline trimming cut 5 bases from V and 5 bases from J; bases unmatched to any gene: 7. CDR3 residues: CASSWGLAGAGDTQYF. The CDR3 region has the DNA TGCGCCAGCAGTTGGGGACTAGCGGGGGCGGGAGATACGCAGTATTTT.

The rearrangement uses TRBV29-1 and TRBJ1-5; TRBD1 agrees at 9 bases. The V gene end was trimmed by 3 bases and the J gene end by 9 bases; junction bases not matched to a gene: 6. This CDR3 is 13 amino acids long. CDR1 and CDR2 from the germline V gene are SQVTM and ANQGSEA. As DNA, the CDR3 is TGCAGCGTTGAGGACAGGGGAAACGGGCCCCAGCATTTT. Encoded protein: CSVEDRGNGPQHF.